The 15 T cell receptor beta chains below all came from one sample that was sequenced in a study of vaccination and CD4 T cells after COVID-19. Treatment defined: roughly 10-day PBMC culture with coronavirus spike peptide pools or control peptides (ViraFEST assay). For these receptors, no antigen is known. At the Johns Hopkins FTIC core, DNA taken from cultured CD4+ T cells was sequenced by way of the Oncomine TCR Beta short-read assay. In TCRdb, the PCR reads were re-called with MiXCR into one record per CDR3 protein. The sample lists over 6,500 distinct CDR3 sequences, less than 80% occurring once. The specimen was CD4+ T cells from blood, cultured in vitro. The origin of the receptors is a human donor who had recovered from COVID-19.

This sequence joins TRBV7-2 and TRBJ2-1; weak D call: TRBD2 (5 bases). Germline V gives CDR1 SGHTA, CDR2 FQGNSA. V was cut by 3 bases and J by 8 bases, with 17 bases left in between. CDR3 length equals 15 residues. CDR3 DNA: TGTGCCAGCAGCTTGGTCAAGGCCCTAGCTCATGAGCAGTTCTTC. It encodes CASSLVKALAHEQFF. The whole variable domain, filled in from reference TRBV7-2 and TRBJ2-1, reads GAGVSQSPSNKVTEKGKDVELRCDPISGHTALYWYRQSLGQGLEFLIYFQGNSAPDKSGLPSDRFSAERTGGSVSTLTIQRTQQEDSAVYLCASSLVKALAHEQFFGPGTRLTVL.

This sequence joins TRBV18 and TRBJ1-5, with D possibly TRBD1 on 6 matching bases. The V gene lost 6 bases and the J gene lost 5 bases, with 11 bases spanning the gap. CDR3 size: 13 residues. Germline assignment: CDR1 KGHSH and CDR2 LQKENI. CDR3 sequence: CASSPRQDQPQHF. The CDR3 DNA sequence: TGTGCCAGCTCCCCGCGACAGGATCAGCCCCAGCATTTT.

The table lists this clonotype with a few counts. The J gene is TRBJ1-1, the V gene TRBV7-9, with a tentative D call TRBD1 (6 bases). The germline V gene has CDR1 SEHNR and CDR2 FQNEAQ (reference sequence). The germline V and J ends were trimmed by 5 bases and 1 base, with 14 bases remaining between them. This CDR3 region has 15 residues. The CDR3 DNA follows: TGTGCCAGCAGCGCCCCAGGGGAAGGGAACACTGAAGCTTTCTTT. It specifies CASSAPGEGNTEAFF.

The chain has TRBV2 and TRBJ2-7; no firm D call. Germline assignment: CDR1 SNHLY and CDR2 FYNNEI. The CDR3 contains 16 residues. Trimming shortened V by 2 bases and J by 1 base, and 15 bases separated the two germline ends. CDR3 in amino acids: CASSESLAGNSYEQYF. In DNA form, the CDR3 reads TGTGCCAGCAGTGAATCTTTGGCAGGAAATTCCTACGAGCAGTACTTC.

The J gene is TRBJ1-6, the V gene TRBV27; D is uncertain. Trimming took 2 bases from V and 8 from J, leaving 7 bases between them. Germline CDR1 and CDR2: MNHEY and SMNVEV (reference sequence). The CDR3 runs to 13 residues. This CDR3 is CASSLNGDSPLHF. DNA for the CDR3: TGTGCCAGCAGTTTAAACGGGGATTCACCCCTCCACTTT.

The chain employs TRBV10-2 and TRBJ2-3; TRBD2 matches at 14 bases. Germline assignment: CDR1 WSHSY and CDR2 SAAADI. The J segment lost 7 bases and the V segment lost 6 bases, leaving 9 bases of the junction unmatched. The CDR3 contains 16 residues. The CDR3 coding sequence is TGCGCCAGCAGGGAGACTAGCGGGAGGGCGGTTAATACGCAGTATTTT. The encoded protein is CASRETSGRAVNTQYF.

The V call is TRBV6-2 or TRBV6-3, the J call TRBJ1-5, with 7 bases aligning to TRBD1. J lost 2 bases, V lost 6 bases, and 7 bases had no gene match. CDR3 length: 15 residues. The germline CDR1 and CDR2 sequences are MNHEY and SVGEGT. The CDR3 region is CASRNARGGNQPQHF. CDR3 DNA sequence: TGTGCCAGCAGAAACGCCAGGGGGGGCAATCAGCCCCAGCATTTT.

V is TRBV6-2 or TRBV6-3 and J is TRBJ1-1; the D gene is possibly TRBD1 (5 bases). Germline assignment: CDR1 MNHEY and CDR2 SVGEGT. The CDR3 loop spans 13 amino acids. The V end lost 5 bases, the J end lost 5 bases, and 12 bases lay between the germline ends. The CDR3 bases are TGTGCCAGCAGTGTGCAACAGGAAACTGAAGCTTTCTTT. Its translation: CASSVQQETEAFF.

This chain joins TRBV6-1 and TRBJ2-3, with TRBD2 matching over 10 bases. The CDR3 has 21 residues. CDR1 MNHNS and CDR2 SASEGT come from the germline V gene. The V gene end was trimmed by 8 bases and the J gene end by 0 bases; junction bases not matched to a gene: 23. CDR3 region: CASGVISLRAGGPPSTDTQYF. CDR3 sequence (DNA): TGTGCCAGCGGAGTTATATCCCTTCGAGCGGGGGGGCCCCCTAGCACAGATACGCAGTATTTT.

This chain uses TRBV4-1 with TRBJ1-6; D uncertain. Germline CDR1 MGHRA, CDR2 YSYEKL. The CDR3 runs 14 residues. With 4 bases removed from V and 6 bases from J, the gap between germline ends came to 10 bases. The CDR3 is CASSPVLINSPLHF. As DNA, the CDR3 is TGCGCCAGCAGCCCTGTCCTGATTAATTCACCCCTCCACTTT.

The genes are TRBV20-1 and TRBJ1-6; D unclear. Trimming left V 2 bases short and J 7 bases short, with 12 bases between. Germline V gene sequence: CDR1 DFQATT, CDR2 SNEGSKA (reference sequence). The CDR3 loop spans 14 amino acids. CDR3 amino acids: CSARIGVKNSPLHF. The CDR3 coding sequence is TGCAGTGCTAGAATCGGGGTTAAGAATTCACCCCTCCACTTT.

This clonotype appeared once. The chain employs TRBV7-2 and TRBJ1-2, with a tentative D call TRBD1 (5 bases). The germline gives CDR1 SGHTA, CDR2 FQGNSA. V was cut by 5 bases and J by 2 bases, with 15 bases left in between. The CDR3 contains 15 residues. DNA of the CDR3: TGTGCCAGCAGCCAAGTGGGGTGGACAAACTATGGCTACACCTTC. This gives the protein CASSQVGWTNYGYTF.

This chain connects TRBV20-1 to TRBJ2-2, with TRBD2 matching 8 bases. The CDR3 totals 14 residues. The V and J ends lost 6 bases and 1 base, in that order; junction bases with no gene match: 4. Looked up from germline, CDR1 is DFQATT and CDR2 is SNEGSKA (reference sequence). The CDR3 is CSAAGERNTGELFF. CDR3 DNA sequence: TGCAGTGCAGCGGGGGAACGGAACACCGGGGAGCTGTTTTTT.

This sequence joins TRBV19 and TRBJ1-2, with TRBD1 identical over 7 bases. Germline V gene lookup returns CDR1 LNHDA and CDR2 SQIVND (reference sequence). The CDR3 consists of 16 residues. The J segment lost 0 bases and the V segment lost 6 bases, leaving 10 bases of the junction unmatched. The CDR3 region is CASRTGVTSANYGYTF. In DNA form, the CDR3 reads TGTGCCAGTAGAACAGGGGTGACATCGGCTAACTATGGCTACACCTTC.

The CDR3 loop reads CASSPPWDRGESSYEQYF. In DNA form, the CDR3 reads TGTGCCAGCTCACCACCGTGGGACAGGGGCGAAAGCTCCTACGAGCAGTACTTC. This chain joins TRBV18 and TRBJ2-7, with TRBD1 matching 10 bases. The CDR3 consists of 18 residues. The germline gives CDR1 KGHSH, CDR2 LQKENI. Trimming cost V 0 bases and J 0 bases; bases outside gene matches: 8.